This T cell receptor (beta chain) was captured by sequencing in a study of T cell responses to AZD1222 COVID-19 vaccine. Overall study results and limits: Just a handful of AZD1222 recipients were seropositive at baseline. Targeting of unmutated variant regions was reportedly seen in nearly half of spike-specific TCRs. Every sample of the repertoires postdated the peak T cell response.

As for this clone: Its antigen is still unknown.

Data came from immunoSEQ multiplex PCR; TCRdb stores just in-frame clones and leaves some out. The sample contains 100,000 to 150,000 clones, about nine tenths of which appear only once. Unmatched junction bases numbered 2, after V lost 0 bases and J lost 7 bases. CDR3 length: 15 amino acids. Germline assignment: CDR1 SGHRS and CDR2 YFSETQ. The specimen was peripheral blood, collected on day 0 of MenACWY control vaccination. The clonotype was recovered from an adult in good health. The genes are TRBV5-1 and TRBJ2-3, with 13 bases lining up with TRBD2. CDR3 sequence reads: CASSLEGLAGYTQYF. CDR3 coding DNA: TGCGCCAGCAGCTTGGAGGGACTAGCGGGGTATACGCAGTATTTT. Looking up the rest from reference TRBV5-1 and TRBJ2-3 gives the full variable domain: KAGVTQTPRYLIKTRGQQVTLSCSPISGHRSVSWYQQTPGQGLQFLFEYFSETQRNKGNFPGRFSGRQFSNSRSEMNVSTLELGDSALYLCASSLEGLAGYTQYFGPGTRLTVL.